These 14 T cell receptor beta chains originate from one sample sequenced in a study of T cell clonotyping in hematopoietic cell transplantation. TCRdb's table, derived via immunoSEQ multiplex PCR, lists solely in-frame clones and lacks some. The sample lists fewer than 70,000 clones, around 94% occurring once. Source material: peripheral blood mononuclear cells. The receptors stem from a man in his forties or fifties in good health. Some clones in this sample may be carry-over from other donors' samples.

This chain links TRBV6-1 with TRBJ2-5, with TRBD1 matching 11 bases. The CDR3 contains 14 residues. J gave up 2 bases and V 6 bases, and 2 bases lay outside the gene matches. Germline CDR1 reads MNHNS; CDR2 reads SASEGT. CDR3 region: CASRDRGRQETQYF. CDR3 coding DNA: TGTGCCAGCAGGGACAGGGGGCGTCAAGAGACCCAGTACTTC.

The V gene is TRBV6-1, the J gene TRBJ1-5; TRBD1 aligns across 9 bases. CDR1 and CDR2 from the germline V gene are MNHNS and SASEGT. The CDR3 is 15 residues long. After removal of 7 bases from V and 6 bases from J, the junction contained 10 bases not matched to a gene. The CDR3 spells CASNTGQGLVQPQHF. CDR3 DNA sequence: TGTGCCAGCAATACCGGACAGGGGTTGGTTCAGCCCCAGCATTTT.

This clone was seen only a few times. CDR3 sequence reads: CASSPTGADYGYTF. The CDR3, as DNA: TGTGCCAGCAGTCCGACAGGGGCCGACTATGGCTACACCTTC. J is TRBJ1-2 and V is TRBV28; 8 bases map to TRBD1. This CDR3 spans 14 amino acids. Per the germline V gene, CDR1 is MDHEN and CDR2 is SYDVKM. J lost 3 bases, V lost 5 bases, and 5 bases had no gene match.

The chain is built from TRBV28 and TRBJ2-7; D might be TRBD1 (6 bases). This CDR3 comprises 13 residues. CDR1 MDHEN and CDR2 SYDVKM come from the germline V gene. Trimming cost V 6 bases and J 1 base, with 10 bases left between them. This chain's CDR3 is CASRPGQSYEQYF. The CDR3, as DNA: TGTGCCAGCAGGCCGGGACAATCCTACGAGCAGTACTTC.

As DNA, the CDR3 is TGCGCCAGCAGATCGACTATGAACACTGAAGCTTTCTTT. Translation: CASRSTMNTEAFF. V gene TRBV5-1 combines with J gene TRBJ1-1, with unresolved D. Between the trimmed V and J ends, which lost 5 bases and 0 bases, there was a span of 8 bases. The germline V gene encodes CDR1 SGHRS and CDR2 YFSETQ. The CDR3 spans 13 residues.

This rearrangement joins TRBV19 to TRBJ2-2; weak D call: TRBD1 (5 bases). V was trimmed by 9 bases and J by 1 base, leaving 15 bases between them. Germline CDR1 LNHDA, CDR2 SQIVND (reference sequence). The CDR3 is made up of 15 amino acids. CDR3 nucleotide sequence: TGTGCCAGCAGAGAAGGGGAATTGAACACCGGGGAGCTGTTTTTT. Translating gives CASREGELNTGELFF.

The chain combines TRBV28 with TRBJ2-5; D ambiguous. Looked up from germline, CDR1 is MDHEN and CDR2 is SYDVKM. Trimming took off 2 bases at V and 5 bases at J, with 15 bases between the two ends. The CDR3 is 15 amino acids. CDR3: CASSLPGRVRETQYF. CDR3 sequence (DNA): TGTGCCAGCAGTTTACCGGGTAGGGTGCGGGAGACCCAGTACTTC.

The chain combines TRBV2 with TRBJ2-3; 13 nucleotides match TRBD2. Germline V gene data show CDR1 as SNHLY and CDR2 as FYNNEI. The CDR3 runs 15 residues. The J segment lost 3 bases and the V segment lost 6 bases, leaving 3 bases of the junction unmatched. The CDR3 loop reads CASRKGLAGTDTQYF. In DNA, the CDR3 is TGTGCCAGCAGAAAGGGACTAGCGGGAACAGATACGCAGTATTTT.

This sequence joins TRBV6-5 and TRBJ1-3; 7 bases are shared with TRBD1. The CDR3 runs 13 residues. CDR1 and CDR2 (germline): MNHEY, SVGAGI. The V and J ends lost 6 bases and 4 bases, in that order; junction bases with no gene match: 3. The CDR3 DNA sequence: TGTGCCAGCAGCACAGGGGTCGGAAACACCATATATTTT. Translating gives CASSTGVGNTIYF.

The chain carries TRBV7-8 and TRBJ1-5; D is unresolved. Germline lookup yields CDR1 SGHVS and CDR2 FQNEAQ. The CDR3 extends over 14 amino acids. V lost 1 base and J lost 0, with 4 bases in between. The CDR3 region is CASSLEVSNQPQHF. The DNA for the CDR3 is TGTGCCAGCAGCTTAGAAGTTAGCAATCAGCCCCAGCATTTT.

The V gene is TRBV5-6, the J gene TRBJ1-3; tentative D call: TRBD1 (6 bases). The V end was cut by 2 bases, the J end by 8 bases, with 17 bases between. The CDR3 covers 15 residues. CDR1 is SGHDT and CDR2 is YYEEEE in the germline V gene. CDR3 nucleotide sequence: TGTGCCAGCAGCTTCGGACAGCGCATAACGCACACCATATATTTT. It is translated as CASSFGQRITHTIYF.

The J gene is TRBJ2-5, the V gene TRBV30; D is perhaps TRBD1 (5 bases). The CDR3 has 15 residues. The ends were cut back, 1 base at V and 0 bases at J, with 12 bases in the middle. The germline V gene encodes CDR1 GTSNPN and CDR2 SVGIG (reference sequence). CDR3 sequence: CAWSEDRLYQETQYF. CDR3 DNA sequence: TGTGCCTGGAGTGAAGACAGATTGTACCAAGAGACCCAGTACTTC. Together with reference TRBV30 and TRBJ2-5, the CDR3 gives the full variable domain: SQTIHQWPATLVQPVGSPLSLECTVEGTSNPNLYWYRQAAGRGLQLLFYSVGIGQISSEVPQNLSASRPQDRQFILSSKKLLLSDSGFYLCAWSEDRLYQETQYFGPGTRLLVL.

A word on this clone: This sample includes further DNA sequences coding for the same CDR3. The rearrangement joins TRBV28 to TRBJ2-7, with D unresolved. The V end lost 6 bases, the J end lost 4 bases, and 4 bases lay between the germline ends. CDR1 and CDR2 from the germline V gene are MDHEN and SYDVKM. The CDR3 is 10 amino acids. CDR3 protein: CASSRYEQYF. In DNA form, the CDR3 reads TGTGCCAGCAGCAGATACGAGCAGTACTTC.

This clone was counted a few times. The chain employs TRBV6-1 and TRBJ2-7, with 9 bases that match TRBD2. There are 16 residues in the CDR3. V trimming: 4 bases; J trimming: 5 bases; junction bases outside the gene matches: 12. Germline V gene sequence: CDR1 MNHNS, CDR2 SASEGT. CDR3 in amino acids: CASSAVPGLASDEQYF. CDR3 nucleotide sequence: TGTGCCAGCAGTGCAGTACCGGGACTAGCATCTGACGAGCAGTACTTC.